Reported below is one T cell receptor (beta chain). Its cognate antigen is unknown. V shed 5 bases, J shed 4 bases, and the junction held 7 bases outside the gene matches. Germline lookup yields CDR1 SGHTA and CDR2 FQGNSA. This CDR3 spans 15 amino acids. Brentuximab vedotin exposure varied among the patients, all of whom had relapsed after autologous stem cell transplantation. Complete response, partial response or progressive disease was recorded as best response. The repertoire was sequenced with immunoSEQ multiplex PCR; TCRdb's copy has only in-frame clones and lacks some. Seen here are under 30,000 clones, about 71% observed once, and the top ten hold around 15%. The source of the sample is a study of PD-1 blockade in classical Hodgkin lymphoma. Findings and limits, study-wide: For complete responders, baseline diversity was comparable to that of newly diagnosed patients. The study reported lower baseline TCR diversity in newly diagnosed patients than in healthy donors. When nivolumab was started under 1 year after ASCT, patients were excluded.

This receptor was identified in a human donor with classical Hodgkin lymphoma. V gene TRBV7-2 combines with J gene TRBJ1-5, with 8 nucleotides matching TRBD1. The source material was peripheral blood mononuclear cells (PBMCs), sampled at baseline. The DNA for the CDR3 is TGTGCCAGCAGCACAGGGGGGCGGCTTAATCAGCCCCAGCATTTT. This translates into CASSTGGRLNQPQHF.